The present T cell receptor (beta chain) was sequenced within a study of blood T cell repertoires in COVID-19 (dated by TCRdb to between 2020 and 2021). Context from the whole study: Collaborator samples came from the United States, Italy and Spain and covered acute and convalescent phases of COVID-19. Deeply sampled blood TCRbeta repertoires from subjects exposed to, actively infected with, or recovered from COVID-19 were included in the dataset. The samples were drawn from the first 160 participants of the ongoing ImmuneRACE study and from some 1,300 subjects provided by 6 global collaborators. Where available, HLA class I and class II types were taken from metadata supplied by the sample provider and were not determined by assay-based typing. Sample metadata almost always included a de-identified subject ID, COVID-19 status, age in years and sex. The material from the prospective study consisted of cDNA or gDNA derived from T cells, B-cell-depleted T cells, or PBMCs. The repertoires were made available in a free public database intended to serve as a resource for research on the immune response to SARS-CoV-2.

TCRbeta CDR3 regions were amplified from genomic DNA using the immunoSEQ Assay, a bias-controlled multiplex PCR. The paper's data handling went like this. Nucleated cell counts per sample were estimated from amplification of reference gene primers within the assay. To quantify the absolute abundance of each unique TCRbeta CDR3 rearrangement, sequence reads were collapsed and filtered. For each sample, productive Simpson clonality was calculated as the square root of Simpson's diversity index across productive rearrangements. Sourced from immuneACCESS, this table was stored by TCRdb with only in-frame sequences that have V and J called. A share of the clones is absent; for the studies checked, an unresolved V gene accounts for under half, and the remainder has no known explanation. From that table come the V and J calls and clone size; the DNA was used to work out D and trimming. This sample comprises fewer than 70,000 clones, roughly 89% of them detected only once. Roughly 8.2% of the sample comes from the top ten.

The germline V gene specifies SNHLY as CDR1 and FYNNEI as CDR2. The CDR3 has 14 amino acids, counting the end cysteine and phenylalanine. The retained sequence is limited to the CDR3, 42 bases, with the frame set at the first base. V is cut back by 5 bases and J by 3 bases, with 5 bases in the junction unmatched. Whole blood was collected in K2EDTA tubes by collaborating institutions according to the institutions' own protocols. For TCRbeta analysis, collaborators shipped samples as frozen whole blood, isolated PBMCs, or DNA extracted from either of those sample types. Of note for this clone: Its specific antigen is unknown. Base qualities are not provided; no much larger clone lies one nucleotide away.

Study-level results and caveats: The quantity of clinical and demographic metadata differed by source and by participant and was supplied without curation.

The sequencing input was peripheral blood. This TCR was recovered from a man between 50 and 59 years old with active COVID-19. Recombination joined TRBV2 with TRBJ1-2; 8 of the junction bases match TRBD1. The sequence in DNA is TGTGCCAGCAGTTACACGACAGGGGACTATGGCTACACCTTC. The resulting protein is CASSYTTGDYGYTF.